The rows below give T cell receptor beta chains drawn from one sample of a study of human T cells and chemical hapten exposure. TCRdb called the RACE reads again in MiXCR, with one record for every CDR3 protein. This sample yields 350,000 to 400,000 distinct CDR3 sequences, of which about 6% are seen a single time; 4.5% to 6% belongs to the top ten. The sequences come from whole blood, collected in connection with sensitization to the hapten diphenylcyclopropenone (DPC). The source of these receptors is a woman aged 18-29 years with alopecia areata. Some clones in this sample may be carry-over from other donors' samples. CDR3s leave out the opening cysteine and the closing phenylalanine or tryptophan. The D gene is left open where the match is weak.

V gene	J gene	D gene	CDR3 protein
TRBV2	TRBJ2-1	TRBD2	ASSERGSSYNEQF
TRBV12-5	TRBJ1-6	TRBD1	ASGLETGSGSPLH
TRBV4-3	TRBJ2-2	-	ASSQDGTTGELF
TRBV7-2	TRBJ1-3	-	ASSLLADTIY
TRBV7-2	TRBJ1-5	-	ASTERGGFGNQPQH
TRBV6-2/TRBV6-3	TRBJ1-5	-	ASRPLGYGQPQH
TRBV4-2	TRBJ2-1	-	ASSQIPAGAPNGQF
TRBV20-1	TRBJ1-5	-	SAFMGGGQPQH
TRBV6-5	TRBJ2-3	TRBD2	ASTVAGGTDTQY
TRBV7-2	TRBJ1-5	-	ASSPSIGNQPQH
TRBV5-1	TRBJ2-3	-	ASSFQGFLQDTQY
TRBV20-1	TRBJ1-4	TRBD1	SARGFGDRGTGNEKLF
TRBV7-2	TRBJ2-1	TRBD2	ASTRGVRWGEQF
TRBV7-9	TRBJ2-1	TRBD1	ASSTGTGSPYNEQF
TRBV10-3	TRBJ1-4	TRBD1	ATWEGQSNEKLF